This entry lists 21 T cell receptor beta chains sequenced from one sample in a study of T-cell memory formation after mild COVID-19. Each CDR3 protein gets one entry after TCRdb re-called the 5' RACE reads with MiXCR. The sample has 25,000 to 35,000 distinct CDR3 sequences, more than 20% seen once; the top ten hold 1.5% to 1.7%. The specimen was PBMCs or a T cell subset sorted from them (not recorded which). The receptors were sampled from an adult who had mild COVID-19 (a few samples of this study predate the infection). Cell type and time point are not known.

This clonotype was counted at least ten times. The chain couples TRBV7-2 to TRBJ1-5, with D hard to call. The germline V gene has CDR1 SGHTA and CDR2 FQGNSA. The CDR3 consists of 13 residues. V was trimmed by 5 bases and J by 5 bases, leaving 10 bases between them. Written as DNA, the CDR3 is TGTGCCAGCAGCCGGCGTCGAGATCAGCCCCAGCATTTT. It translates to CASSRRRDQPQHF.

The chain carries TRBV4-1 and TRBJ2-5, with D maybe TRBD2 (7 bases). The germline V gene has CDR1 MGHRA and CDR2 YSYEKL. V was clipped by 1 base and J by 5 bases, with 29 bases between them. CDR3 length: 20 residues. The CDR3 protein is CASSQVSPRGGSQLRETQYF. CDR3 nucleotide sequence: TGCGCCAGCAGCCAAGTCTCTCCGAGGGGGGGGAGCCAGCTACGGGAGACCCAGTACTTC.

The sample holds many counts of this clonotype. V gene TRBV7-9 combines with J gene TRBJ1-6; 9 nucleotides align to TRBD1. This CDR3 has 15 residues. The germline V gene encodes CDR1 SEHNR and CDR2 FQNEAQ (reference sequence). Trimming cost V 3 bases and J 7 bases; bases outside gene matches: 4. CDR3 sequence reads: CASSLGTGNNSPLHF. CDR3 nucleotide sequence: TGTGCCAGCAGCTTGGGGACAGGGAACAATTCACCCCTCCACTTT.

This clonotype was picked up many times. The chain recombines TRBV7-8 with TRBJ1-6, with 8 nucleotides matching TRBD1. The CDR3 sequence is 16 residues long. V lost 1 base, J lost 6 bases, and 5 bases stayed unmatched. CDR1 SGHVS and CDR2 FQNEAQ come from the germline V gene. The CDR3 loop reads CASSLGRTGFNSPLHF. CDR3 DNA: TGTGCCAGCAGCTTAGGGAGGACAGGGTTTAATTCACCCCTCCACTTT.

The table lists this clonotype with many counts. The V gene is TRBV4-3, the J gene TRBJ2-1, with TRBD2 matching over 7 bases. Trimming cost V 0 bases and J 0 bases; bases outside gene matches: 2. CDR1 and CDR2 from the germline V gene are LGHNA and YSLEER. There are 16 residues in the CDR3. DNA of the CDR3: TGCGCCAGCAGCCAAGAACTAGCGCCCTCCTACAATGAGCAGTTCTTC. Translating gives CASSQELAPSYNEQFF.

V and J are TRBV24-1 and TRBJ2-3, with 8 bases matching TRBD1. The V gene end was trimmed by 7 bases and the J gene end by 1 base; junction bases not matched to a gene: 3. CDR3 length: 14 residues. Germline loops: CDR1 KGHDR, CDR2 SFDVKD. The CDR3 sequence is CATSETGGTDTQYF. CDR3 nucleotides: TGTGCCACCAGCGAGACAGGGGGCACAGATACGCAGTATTTT.

This clonotype was found many times. The J gene is TRBJ2-1, the V gene TRBV7-2; 9 bases match TRBD2. From germline, CDR1 is SGHTA and CDR2 FQGNSA. The V gene end was trimmed by 11 bases and the J gene end by 6 bases; junction bases not matched to a gene: 14. This CDR3 comprises 15 residues. CDR3 loop: CASAGSGSLVNEQFF. Written as DNA, the CDR3 is TGTGCCTCGGCGGGTAGCGGGAGCTTGGTCAATGAGCAGTTCTTC.

This clonotype has ten or more counts. The chain recombines TRBV5-5 with TRBJ1-6, with 7 positions matching TRBD1. J gave up 7 bases and V 7 bases, and 11 bases lay outside the gene matches. CDR1 and CDR2 (germline): SGHKS, YYEKEE (reference sequence). The CDR3 extends over 15 amino acids. The CDR3 reads CASGKWAGGNSPLHF. CDR3 coding DNA: TGTGCCAGCGGAAAATGGGCAGGGGGGAATTCACCCCTCCACTTT.

The gene calls are TRBV19 and TRBJ2-2; tentatively, D is TRBD2 (6 bases). Germline loops: CDR1 LNHDA, CDR2 SQIVND (reference sequence). Trimming took off 4 bases at V and 5 bases at J, with 11 bases between the two ends. The CDR3 covers 14 residues. Here the CDR3 DNA reads TGTGCCAGTAGTAAGACTAGAAGTACCGGGGAGCTGTTTTTT. Amino acid sequence: CASSKTRSTGELFF. Full variable domain (outside the CDR3, taken from reference TRBV19 and TRBJ2-2): DGGITQSPKYLFRKEGQNVTLSCEQNLNHDAMYWYRQDPGQGLRLIYYSQIVNDFQKGDIAEGYSVSREKKESFPLTVTSAQKNPTAFYLCASSKTRSTGELFFGEGSRLTVL.

At least ten counts were recorded for this clonotype. V is TRBV15 and J is TRBJ2-5; the match to TRBD1 covers 11 bases. This CDR3 is built from 15 residues. CDR1 is LNHNV, CDR2 YYDKDF, per germline (reference sequence). The ends lost 5 bases at V and 5 bases at J; junction bases unmatched: 7. Written as DNA, the CDR3 is TGTGCCACCAGCTCCGGGACAGGGGGTGTTGAGACCCAGTACTTC. This codes for CATSSGTGGVETQYF.

This clonotype showed up many times. The chain is built from TRBV29-1 and TRBJ1-1; perhaps TRBD1 as D (5 bases). Germline values: CDR1 SQVTM, CDR2 ANQGSEA. V lost 3 bases and J 5 bases, leaving 13 bases between the germline ends. The CDR3 covers 13 residues. The CDR3 region is CSVEAGPGTEAFF. In nucleotides, the CDR3 is TGCAGCGTTGAGGCGGGGCCGGGGACTGAAGCTTTCTTT. Looking up the rest from reference TRBV29-1 and TRBJ1-1 gives the full variable domain: SAVISQKPSRDICQRGTSLTIQCQVDSQVTMMFWYRQQPGQSLTLIATANQGSEATYESGFVIDKFPISRPNLTFSTLTVSNMSPEDSSIYLCSVEAGPGTEAFFGQGTRLTVV.

This chain links TRBV3-1 with TRBJ1-2; a possible D gene is TRBD1 (5 bases). Trimming pared 6 bases from V and 4 bases from J, leaving 24 bases between. The CDR3 loop spans 17 amino acids. Germline V gene lookup returns CDR1 LGHDT and CDR2 YNNKEL (reference sequence). The CDR3 loop is CASSLSGTTARIYGYTF. As DNA, the CDR3 is TGTGCCAGCAGTCTGTCCGGGACCACGGCTCGGATCTATGGCTACACCTTC.

The chain has TRBV25-1 and TRBJ2-3; 8 bases map to TRBD2. The ends lost 3 bases at V and 5 bases at J; junction bases unmatched: 7. CDR1 is MGHDK, CDR2 SYGVNS, per germline. The CDR3 has 15 residues. For the CDR3, the DNA is TGTGCCAGCAGTGATAGCGGGATCCATGTAGATACGCAGTATTTT. Protein: CASSDSGIHVDTQYF.

This clonotype has ten or more counts. J is TRBJ2-1 and V is TRBV24-1; 7 nucleotides align to TRBD1. The V and J ends lost 2 bases and 0 bases, in that order; junction bases with no gene match: 9. Germline lookup yields CDR1 KGHDR and CDR2 SFDVKD. The CDR3 spans 18 residues. CDR3 protein: CATSDYRQGLSSYNEQFF. The CDR3 DNA follows: TGTGCCACCAGTGATTATCGACAGGGATTGAGCTCCTACAATGAGCAGTTCTTC.

This chain uses TRBV5-5 with TRBJ1-1; tentatively, D is TRBD1 (5 bases). There are 15 residues in the CDR3. Germline loops: CDR1 SGHKS, CDR2 YYEKEE (reference sequence). V gave up 5 bases and J gave up 3 bases, with 17 bases separating them. CDR3 nucleotides: TGTGCCAGCAGATCGGAGGGCAGGGTGCACACTGAAGCTTTCTTT. This encodes CASRSEGRVHTEAFF.

This clonotype has ten or more counts. The chain recombines TRBV18 with TRBJ2-3; D is possibly TRBD2 (6 bases). The V gene's germline CDR1 is KGHSH and CDR2 LQKENI. Trimming took off 0 bases at V and 1 base at J, with 11 bases between the two ends. The CDR3 totals 16 residues. The CDR3 DNA is TGTGCCAGCTCACCACCGGGAAGGGAGGGCACAGATACGCAGTATTTT. This gives the protein CASSPPGREGTDTQYF.

This clonotype was detected many times. CDR3 residues: CASSLGPRMGSYEQYF. CDR3 coding DNA: TGTGCCAGCAGCTTAGGCCCTAGGATGGGCTCCTACGAGCAGTACTTC. V and J are TRBV7-3 and TRBJ2-7; D not resolved. The CDR3 loop spans 16 amino acids. The ends were cut back, 2 bases at V and 0 bases at J, with 14 bases in the middle. Germline lookup yields CDR1 SGHTA and CDR2 FQGTGA.

This clonotype was detected once. V gene TRBV6-6 combines with J gene TRBJ1-6; D gene uncertain. Germline values: CDR1 MNHNY, CDR2 SVGAGI (reference sequence). V lost 4 bases and J 7 bases, leaving 8 bases between the germline ends. This CDR3 contains 13 residues. CDR3 amino acids: CASSSALNSPLHF. DNA for the CDR3: TGTGCCAGCAGTTCAGCCTTAAATTCACCCCTCCACTTT.

In its sample, this clonotype was seen many times. The chain employs TRBV20-1 and TRBJ2-1; possible D gene TRBD2, 7 bases. Germline CDR1 and CDR2: DFQATT and SNEGSKA (reference sequence). This CDR3 contains 15 residues. V was clipped by 3 bases and J by 9 bases, with 21 bases between them. The DNA for the CDR3 is TGCAGTGCTAGGGCTGGGGGCGGGAGATGGGGTGAGCAGTTCTTC. It specifies CSARAGGGRWGEQFF.

This clonotype was counted ten times or more. The V and J genes are TRBV20-1 and TRBJ2-3, with TRBD2 matching 7 bases. Trimming took 3 bases from V and 2 from J; bases not matched to a gene: 8. Germline assignment: CDR1 DFQATT and CDR2 SNEGSKA (reference sequence). The CDR3 totals 15 residues. CDR3 coding DNA: TGCAGTGCTAGTCCCCTAGCGGATACCACAGATACGCAGTATTTT. Amino acids: CSASPLADTTDTQYF.

This clonotype was detected ten times or more. The gene calls are TRBV6-1 and TRBJ1-5; D unresolved. With 4 bases removed from V and 7 bases from J, the gap between germline ends came to 14 bases. Germline CDR1 is MNHNS and CDR2 is SASEGT. This CDR3 contains 14 residues. CDR3 DNA: TGTGCCAGCAGTGCAGGCCGCGGAGGGCAGCCCCAGCATTTT. Its translation is CASSAGRGGQPQHF.